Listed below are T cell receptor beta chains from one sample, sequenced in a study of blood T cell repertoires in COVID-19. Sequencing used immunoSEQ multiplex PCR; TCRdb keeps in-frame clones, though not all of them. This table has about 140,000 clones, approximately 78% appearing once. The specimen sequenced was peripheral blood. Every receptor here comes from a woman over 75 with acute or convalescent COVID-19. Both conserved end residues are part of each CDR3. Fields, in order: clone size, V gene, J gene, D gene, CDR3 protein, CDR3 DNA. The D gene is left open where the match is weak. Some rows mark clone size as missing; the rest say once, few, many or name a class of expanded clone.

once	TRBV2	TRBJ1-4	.	CASSVRKNEKLFF	TGTGCCAGCAGTGTCAGGAAAAATGAAAAACTGTTTTTT
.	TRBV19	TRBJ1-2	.	CATIDSTAGTWNGYTF	TGTGCCACTATAGATTCCACGGCCGGGACTTGGAATGGCTACACCTTC
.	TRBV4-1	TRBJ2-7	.	CASSRTETYEQYF	TGCGCCAGCAGCCGGACAGAGACCTACGAGCAGTACTTC
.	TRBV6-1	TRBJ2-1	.	CASSEAYYNEQFF	TGTGCCAGCAGTGAAGCGTACTACAATGAGCAGTTCTTC
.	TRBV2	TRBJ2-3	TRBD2	CASRPGLVLYTQYF	TGTGCCAGCAGGCCGGGACTAGTACTCTATACGCAGTATTTT
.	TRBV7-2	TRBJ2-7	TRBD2	CASSPRRSGAYEQYF	TGTGCCAGCAGCCCCCGTCGAAGCGGGGCCTACGAGCAGTACTTC
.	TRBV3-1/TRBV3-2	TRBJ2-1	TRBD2	CASSQVWGGLDEQFF	TGTGCCAGCAGCCAAGTTTGGGGGGGGTTAGATGAGCAGTTCTTC
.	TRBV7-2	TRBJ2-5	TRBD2	CASSSTSGARETQYF	TGTGCCAGCAGCTCGACTAGCGGGGCACGTGAGACCCAGTACTTC
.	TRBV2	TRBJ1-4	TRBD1	CASSTGGSNEKLFF	TGTGCCAGCAGCACAGGGGGATCTAATGAAAAACTGTTTTTT
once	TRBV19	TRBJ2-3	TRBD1	CASSNLGTGYYTQYF	TGTGCCAGTAGTAACCTCGGGACAGGGTATTATACGCAGTATTTT
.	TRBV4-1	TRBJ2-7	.	CASSQVFSRSSYEQYF	TGCGCCAGCAGCCAAGTTTTTAGCAGAAGCTCCTACGAGCAGTACTTC
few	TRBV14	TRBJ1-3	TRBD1	CASSRTGGYLPRGNTIYF	TGTGCCAGCAGCCGGACAGGGGGCTATTTACCGCGGGGAAACACCATATATTTT
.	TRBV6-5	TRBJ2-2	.	CASSNSGLSGELFF	TGTGCCAGCAGTAACTCGGGACTTTCCGGGGAGCTGTTTTTT
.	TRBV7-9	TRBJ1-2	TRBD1	CASSRQRRAGGLLDYGYTF	TGTGCCAGCAGTCGTCAGAGGCGGGCAGGGGGACTTCTGGACTATGGCTACACCTTC
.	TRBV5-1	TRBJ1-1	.	CASSFQGGMGTEAFF	TGCGCCAGCAGCTTTCAGGGAGGCATGGGCACTGAAGCTTTCTTT
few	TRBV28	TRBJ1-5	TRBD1	CASSLGQGVEPQHF	TGTGCCAGCAGTTTGGGGCAGGGGGTCGAGCCCCAGCATTTT
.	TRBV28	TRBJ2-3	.	CASSSAGFSTQYF	TGTGCCAGCAGTTCGGCAGGGTTTTCTACGCAGTATTTT
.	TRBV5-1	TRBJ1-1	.	CASRGAGAEAFF	TGCGCCAGCAGGGGGGCGGGCGCTGAAGCTTTCTTT
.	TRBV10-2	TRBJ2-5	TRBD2	CASSELAGGYVTQYF	TGCGCCAGCAGTGAGCTAGCGGGGGGGTATGTGACCCAGTACTTC
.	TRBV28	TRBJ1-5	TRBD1	CASSLWRGTASNQPQHF	TGTGCCAGCAGTTTATGGCGAGGGACAGCTAGCAATCAGCCCCAGCATTTT
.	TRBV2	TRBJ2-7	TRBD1	CASSESHRGDEQYF	TGTGCCAGCAGCGAAAGCCACAGGGGGGACGAGCAGTACTTC
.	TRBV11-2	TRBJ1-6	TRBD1	CASSLHRDRNSPLHF	TGTGCCAGCAGCCTCCACCGGGACAGGAATTCACCCCTCCACTTT
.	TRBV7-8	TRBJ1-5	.	CASSPSWELSNQPQHF	TGTGCCAGCAGCCCCTCGTGGGAGCTTAGCAATCAGCCCCAGCATTTT
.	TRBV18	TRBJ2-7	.	CASSPRNGGSYEQYF	TGTGCCAGCTCACCCAGGAACGGTGGGTCCTACGAGCAGTACTTC
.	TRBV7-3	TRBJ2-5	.	CASSPMIGGQETQYF	TGTGCCAGCAGCCCGATGATAGGGGGACAAGAGACCCAGTACTTC
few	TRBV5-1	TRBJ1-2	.	CASSVAGEGYTF	TGCGCCAGCAGCGTAGCAGGGGAGGGCTACACCTTC
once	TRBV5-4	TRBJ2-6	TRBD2	CASSLPLAGDLATGANVLTF	TGTGCCAGCAGCTTGCCCCTAGCGGGAGATTTGGCGACTGGGGCCAACGTCCTGACTTTC
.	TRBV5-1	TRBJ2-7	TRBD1	CASSPRGGNSYEQYF	TGCGCCAGCAGCCCACGAGGGGGCAACTCCTACGAGCAGTACTTC
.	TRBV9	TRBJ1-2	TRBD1	CASSGWDRGRVGLYGYTF	TGTGCCAGCAGCGGCTGGGACAGGGGGCGCGTTGGGCTCTATGGCTACACCTTC
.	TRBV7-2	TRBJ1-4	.	CASSLGRDEKLFF	TGTGCCAGCAGCTTAGGGAGGGATGAAAAACTGTTTTTT
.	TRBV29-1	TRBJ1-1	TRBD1	CSVVGGPEAFF	TGCAGCGTTGTAGGGGGCCCTGAAGCTTTCTTT
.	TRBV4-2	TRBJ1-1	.	CASSQVTQGKDTEAFF	TGTGCCAGCAGCCAAGTCACACAGGGTAAAGACACTGAAGCTTTCTTT
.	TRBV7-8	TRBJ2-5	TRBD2	CASSVSTSGKETQYF	TGTGCCAGCAGCGTGTCGACTAGCGGGAAAGAGACCCAGTACTTC
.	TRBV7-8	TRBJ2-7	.	CASSSAMYSEAGVSYEQYF	TGTGCCAGCAGCTCGGCAATGTATAGCGAGGCAGGGGTCTCCTACGAGCAGTACTTC
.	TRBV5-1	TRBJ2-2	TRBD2	CASSLLDGRHTGELFF	TGCGCCAGCAGCTTGTTGGACGGGAGGCACACCGGGGAGCTGTTTTTT
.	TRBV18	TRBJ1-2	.	CASSQGSDYGYTF	TGTGCCAGCTCACAGGGGTCGGACTATGGCTACACCTTC
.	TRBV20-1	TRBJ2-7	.	CSARGAYEQYF	TGCAGTGCTAGAGGTGCGTACGAGCAGTACTTC
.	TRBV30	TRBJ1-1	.	CAWSRTGNTEAFF	TGTGCCTGGAGTCGAACGGGGAACACTGAAGCTTTCTTT
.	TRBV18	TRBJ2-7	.	CASSLSSEYEQYF	TGTGCCAGCTCATTGTCTAGCGAATACGAGCAGTACTTC
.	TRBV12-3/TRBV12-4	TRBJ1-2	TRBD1	CASRPGQNYGYTF	TGTGCCAGCAGACCGGGACAGAACTATGGCTACACCTTC
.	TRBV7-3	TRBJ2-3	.	CASSPRGALTDTQYF	TGTGCCAGCAGTCCTCGGGGGGCCCTCACAGATACGCAGTATTTT
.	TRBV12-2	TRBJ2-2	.	CASRLDRTGELFF	TGTGCAAGTCGCTTAGATCGGACCGGGGAGCTGTTTTTT
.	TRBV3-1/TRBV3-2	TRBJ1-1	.	CASSRQDRNTEAFF	TGTGCCAGCAGTCGACAGGATAGGAACACTGAAGCTTTCTTT
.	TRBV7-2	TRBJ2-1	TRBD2	CASSPGLAGHNEQFF	TGTGCCAGCAGCCCCGGACTAGCGGGACACAATGAGCAGTTCTTC